This passage covers 25 T cell receptor beta chains from one sample sequenced in a study of T cells in localized non-small cell lung cancer (dated by TCRdb to about 2020). Library preparation employed the immunoSEQ multiplex PCR assay. TCRdb re-hosts the immuneACCESS table, in-frame sequences only. Its copies lack some clones; in the studies checked, an unresolved V gene accounts for under half of them, and the cause for the rest is not known. Recorded for this sample are 26,000 or so clones; about 87% of them occurred a single time. 2.5% to 3% of the sample lies in the top ten. Sample: peripheral blood, taken before any cancer treatment. The source is a woman aged 18 to 49 with stage I lung adenocarcinoma.

This sequence joins TRBV28 and TRBJ2-5, with TRBD1 matching over 8 bases. CDR3 length: 13 residues. Germline V gene sequence: CDR1 MDHEN, CDR2 SYDVKM. CDR3 sequence: CSYPRQGKETQYF. The CDR3 DNA reads TGTTCCTACCCCCGACAGGGGAAAGAGACCCAGTACTTC.

This clone has only one observation. This chain joins TRBV29-1 and TRBJ1-1, with D possibly TRBD1 on 5 matching bases. Germline V gene sequence: CDR1 SQVTM, CDR2 ANQGSEA. The CDR3 has 12 amino acids. The V end was cut by 5 bases, the J end by 7 bases, with 14 bases between. DNA for the CDR3: TGCAGCGTTCAACGCTGGGACTATGAAGCTTTCTTT. It yields the protein CSVQRWDYEAFF.

This rearrangement joins TRBV19 to TRBJ1-1, with a possible D match to TRBD1 (5 bases). The germline V gene has CDR1 LNHDA and CDR2 SQIVND (reference sequence). The germline V and J ends were trimmed by 3 bases and 7 bases, with 12 bases remaining between them. The CDR3 has 13 residues. The CDR3 protein is CASSILDQGEAFF. DNA for the CDR3: TGTGCCAGTAGTATCCTGGACCAGGGTGAAGCTTTCTTT.

This chain uses TRBV7-9 with TRBJ2-1; 7 positions agree with TRBD2. V was clipped by 5 bases and J by 0 bases; unmatched bases: 7. The CDR3 is made up of 16 amino acids. Germline V gene data show CDR1 as SEHNR and CDR2 as FQNEAQ (reference sequence). The CDR3: CASSPAGGSSYNEQFF. Here the CDR3 DNA reads TGTGCCAGCAGCCCGGCTGGCGGGAGCTCCTACAATGAGCAGTTCTTC. The full variable domain, rest sourced from reference TRBV7-9 and TRBJ2-1, is DTGVSQNPRHKITKRGQNVTFRCDPISEHNRLYWYRQTLGQGPEFLTYFQNEAQLEKSRLLSDRFSAERPKGSFSTLEIQRTEQGDSAMYLCASSPAGGSSYNEQFFGPGTRLTVL.

This sequence joins TRBV13 and TRBJ2-5; 7 bases align to TRBD2. Unmatched junction bases numbered 12, after V lost 0 bases and J lost 2 bases. This CDR3 contains 18 residues. The V gene's germline CDR1 is PRHDT and CDR2 FYEKMQ (reference sequence). The CDR3 nucleotides read TGTGCCAGCAGCTTAGGGGGTCTAGCGGAGATACTACAAGAGACCCAGTACTTC. Translation: CASSLGGLAEILQETQYF. The variable domain in full, completed from reference TRBV13 and TRBJ2-5, reads AAGVIQSPRHLIKEKRETATLKCYPIPRHDTVYWYQQGPGQDPQFLISFYEKMQSDKGSIPDRFSAQQFSDYHSELNMSSLELGDSALYFCASSLGGLAEILQETQYFGPGTRLLVL.

The chain is built from TRBV11-2 and TRBJ2-5, with TRBD2 matching 10 bases. Germline CDR1 and CDR2: SGHAT and FQNNGV. The V gene end was trimmed by 1 base and the J gene end by 1 base; junction bases not matched to a gene: 0. This CDR3 comprises 15 residues. Here the CDR3 reads CASSLGLAGQETQYF. The CDR3 region has the DNA TGTGCCAGCAGCTTAGGACTAGCGGGCCAAGAGACCCAGTACTTC.

The chain carries TRBV27 and TRBJ2-7; the match to TRBD2 covers 10 bases. Germline V gene lookup returns CDR1 MNHEY and CDR2 SMNVEV (reference sequence). The CDR3 loop spans 14 amino acids. The CDR3 region has the DNA TGTCCCCTAGCGGGAGCGGGGGCTTCCTACGAGCAGTACTTC. The encoded protein is CPLAGAGASYEQYF.

The chain is built from TRBV28 and TRBJ1-2; D may be TRBD1 (6 bases). V lost 5 bases and J lost 2, with 15 bases in between. Germline V gene sequence: CDR1 MDHEN, CDR2 SYDVKM. The CDR3 sequence is 15 residues long. CDR3 residues: CASSPETGSNYGYTF. CDR3 in DNA: TGTGCCAGCAGTCCCGAGACAGGATCGAACTATGGCTACACCTTC.

This chain connects TRBV5-1 to TRBJ2-2, with D unclear. CDR3 length equals 12 residues. V dropped 0 bases and J dropped 6 bases, with 3 bases sitting between them. The germline CDR1 and CDR2 sequences are SGHRS and YFSETQ. CDR3 loop: CASSLDPGELFF. The CDR3 DNA is TGCGCCAGCAGCTTGGATCCCGGGGAGCTGTTTTTT.

As to this clone: This sample includes further DNA sequences coding for the same CDR3. V is TRBV11-2 and J is TRBJ2-7, with a possible D match to TRBD2 (5 bases). This CDR3 has 12 residues. The germline V gene has CDR1 SGHAT and CDR2 FQNNGV. V was trimmed by 5 bases and J by 6 bases, leaving 11 bases between them. The CDR3 sequence: CASSRGSGEQYF. CDR3 DNA sequence: TGTGCCAGCAGCCGGGGAAGCGGCGAGCAGTACTTC.

This chain connects TRBV11-2 to TRBJ1-3; TRBD1 might be the D (5 bases). Germline V gene data show CDR1 as SGHAT and CDR2 as FQNNGV. CDR3 length equals 18 residues. V gave up 1 base and J gave up 1 base, with 17 bases separating them. As DNA, the CDR3 is TGTGCCAGCAGCTTAGGCCACAGGCCCCCAGGGTCTGGAAACACCATATATTTT. This gives the protein CASSLGHRPPGSGNTIYF. Full variable domain (remainder filled in from reference TRBV11-2 and TRBJ1-3): EAGVAQSPRYKIIEKRQSVAFWCNPISGHATLYWYQQILGQGPKLLIQFQNNGVVDDSQLPKDRFSAERLKGVDSTLKIQPAKLEDSAVYLCASSLGHRPPGSGNTIYFGEGSWLTVV.

This sequence joins TRBV10-3 and TRBJ2-1; TRBD2 matches 11 bases. Germline assignment: CDR1 ENHRY and CDR2 SYGVKD. V lost 2 bases and J lost 5; bases outside the gene matches: 2. CDR3 length: 15 amino acids. Here the CDR3 DNA reads TGTGCCATCAGTGAGGTGACTAGCGGGAACAATGAGCAGTTCTTC. Amino acids: CAISEVTSGNNEQFF.

The chain carries TRBV9 and TRBJ2-5; 13 bases fit TRBD2. Germline assignment: CDR1 SGDLS and CDR2 YYNGEE. The CDR3 totals 18 residues. After removal of 3 bases from V and 2 bases from J, the junction contained 10 bases not matched to a gene. CDR3 nucleotides: TGTGCCAGCAGCGCTTTAGGGACTAGCGGGATAAGGCAAGAGACCCAGTACTTC. Translated, it gives CASSALGTSGIRQETQYF.

The J gene is TRBJ2-7, the V gene TRBV6-5; TRBD1 agrees at 8 bases. This CDR3 contains 15 residues. Trimming took 6 bases from V and 5 from J; bases not matched to a gene: 12. The germline CDR1 and CDR2 sequences are MNHEY and SVGAGI. The chain's CDR3 is CASSQQAGQAHEQYF. CDR3 sequence (DNA): TGTGCCAGCAGCCAACAGGCGGGACAGGCCCACGAGCAGTACTTC.

The chain is built from TRBV7-2 and TRBJ1-5, with a tentative D call TRBD1 (5 bases). In germline, CDR1 is SGHTA, CDR2 FQGNSA. This CDR3 is 15 amino acids long. The V and J ends lost 0 bases and 1 base respectively, with 7 bases between them. The CDR3: CASSLARTSNQPQHF. DNA of the CDR3: TGTGCCAGCAGCTTAGCGAGGACAAGCAATCAGCCCCAGCATTTT.

The chain uses TRBV21-1 and TRBJ2-7; the table's D call of TRBD1 was not tested on the DNA. TRBV21-1 represents a pseudogene. CDR3 length equals 15 residues. CDR3 sequence reads: CASSKYTGGRDEQYF. The CDR3 region has the DNA TGTGCCAGCAGCAAATATACAGGGGGAAGGGACGAGCAGTACTTC.

The V and J genes are TRBV5-6 and TRBJ1-2; 7 nucleotides agree with TRBD1. V dropped 4 bases and J dropped 8; count of bases not matched to a gene: 11. Germline CDR1 SGHDT, CDR2 YYEEEE. The CDR3 consists of 14 residues. The CDR3 region is CASSIRTTGFGYTF. As DNA, the CDR3 is TGTGCCAGCAGCATTCGGACGACAGGGTTCGGCTACACCTTC.

This sequence joins TRBV7-9 and TRBJ1-2, with D perhaps matching TRBD1 (5 bases). CDR3 length: 13 amino acids. V dropped 1 base and J dropped 6 bases, with 9 bases sitting between them. Germline CDR1 SEHNR, CDR2 FQNEAQ (reference sequence). CDR3 sequence: CASSLDRGDGYTF. The CDR3 coding sequence is TGTGCCAGCAGCTTAGATCGAGGGGATGGCTACACCTTC.

The gene calls are TRBV5-1 and TRBJ1-1; the match to TRBD1 covers 8 bases. The ends lost 7 bases at V and 1 base at J; junction bases unmatched: 6. This CDR3 contains 14 residues. CDR1 is SGHRS and CDR2 is YFSETQ in the germline V gene. The CDR3 protein is CASRRQGPNTEAFF. The CDR3 coding sequence is TGCGCCAGCCGACGACAGGGGCCGAACACTGAAGCTTTCTTT.

The chain employs TRBV18 and TRBJ2-3; D may be TRBD1 or TRBD2 (5 bases each). The germline gives CDR1 KGHSH, CDR2 LQKENI. CDR3 length: 14 residues. V was trimmed by 8 bases and J by 0 bases, leaving 12 bases between them. This CDR3 reads CASLTGLSTDTQYF. The CDR3 coding sequence is TGTGCCAGCCTCACGGGGCTAAGCACAGATACGCAGTATTTT.

The chain combines TRBV30 with TRBJ1-6; D is perhaps TRBD1 (5 bases). V was clipped by 2 bases and J by 13 bases, with 9 bases between them. This CDR3 is 11 amino acids long. Germline V gene lookup returns CDR1 GTSNPN and CDR2 SVGIG (reference sequence). For the CDR3, the DNA is TGTGCCTGGAGTACGGGGGACCCCCTCCACTTT. Translating gives CAWSTGDPLHF.

The genes are TRBV19 and TRBJ1-1; TRBD1 might be the D (5 bases). CDR1 and CDR2 from the germline V gene are LNHDA and SQIVND (reference sequence). V was cut by 4 bases and J by 2 bases, with 11 bases left in between. CDR3 size: 14 residues. CDR3 bases: TGTGCCAGTAGTACGCGGACATATAACACTGAAGCTTTCTTT. It yields the protein CASSTRTYNTEAFF.

V is TRBV28 and J is TRBJ1-6; D not resolved. The V end was cut by 7 bases, the J end by 9 bases, with 13 bases between. The CDR3 has 13 amino acids. Germline CDR1 and CDR2: MDHEN and SYDVKM. The CDR3 loop reads CASTQYLGSPLHF. The CDR3 DNA is TGTGCCAGCACCCAATATCTGGGTTCACCCCTCCACTTT.

The chain uses TRBV29-1 and TRBJ1-2; D might be TRBD1 (5 bases). The CDR3 has 16 amino acids. The germline V gene encodes CDR1 SQVTM and CDR2 ANQGSEA. The V end was cut by 3 bases, the J end by 4 bases, with 21 bases between. The CDR3 loop reads CSVDLGWAGWTYGYTF. DNA of the CDR3: TGCAGCGTTGACTTGGGTTGGGCAGGGTGGACCTATGGCTACACCTTC. Combining the CDR3 with reference TRBV29-1 and TRBJ1-2 gives the whole variable domain SAVISQKPSRDICQRGTSLTIQCQVDSQVTMMFWYRQQPGQSLTLIATANQGSEATYESGFVIDKFPISRPNLTFSTLTVSNMSPEDSSIYLCSVDLGWAGWTYGYTFGSGTRLTVV.

This rearrangement joins TRBV5-1 to TRBJ2-2; no reliable D call. This CDR3 is built from 17 residues. V was clipped by 0 bases and J by 4 bases, with 16 bases between them. The germline CDR1 and CDR2 sequences are SGHRS and YFSETQ. This CDR3 reads CASSLGTPMVGTGELFF. In nucleotides, the CDR3 is TGCGCCAGCAGCTTGGGGACGCCGATGGTGGGCACCGGGGAGCTGTTTTTT.